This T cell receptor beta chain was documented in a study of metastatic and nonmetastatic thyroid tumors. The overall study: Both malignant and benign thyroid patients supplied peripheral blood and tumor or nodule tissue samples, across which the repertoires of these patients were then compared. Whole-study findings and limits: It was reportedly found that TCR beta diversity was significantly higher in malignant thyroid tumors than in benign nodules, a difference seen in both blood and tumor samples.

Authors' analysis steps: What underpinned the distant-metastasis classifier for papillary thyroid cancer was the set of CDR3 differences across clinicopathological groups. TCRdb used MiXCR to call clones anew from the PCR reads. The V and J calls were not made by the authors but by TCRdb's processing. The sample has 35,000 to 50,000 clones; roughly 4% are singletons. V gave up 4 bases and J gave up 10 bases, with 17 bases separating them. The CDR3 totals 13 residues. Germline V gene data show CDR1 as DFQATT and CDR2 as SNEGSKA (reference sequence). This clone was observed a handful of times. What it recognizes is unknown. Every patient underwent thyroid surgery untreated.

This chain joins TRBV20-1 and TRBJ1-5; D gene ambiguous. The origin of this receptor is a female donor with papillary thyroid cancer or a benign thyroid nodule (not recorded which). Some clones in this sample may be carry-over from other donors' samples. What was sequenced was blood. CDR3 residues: CSATRTGKEPQHF. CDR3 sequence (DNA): TGCAGTGCTACCCGGACGGGTAAGGAACCCCAGCATTTT.